These 7 T cell receptor beta chains were sequenced from one sample in a study of cytotoxic CD8 clonotypes in ibrutinib-treated CLL. The protocol was immunoSEQ multiplex PCR, while the TCRdb copy is restricted to in-frame clones and leaves out a portion. The table lists some 290,000 clones, approximately 80% of them singletons. The starting material was PBMCs, obtained before ibrutinib treatment. The source of these receptors is a human donor with chronic lymphocytic leukemia.

V and J are TRBV7-2 and TRBJ2-1, with D perhaps TRBD2 (6 bases). There are 15 residues in the CDR3. V dropped 1 base and J dropped 6 bases, with 13 bases sitting between them. Germline CDR1 and CDR2: SGHTA and FQGNSA. The CDR3 is CASSLVRGEANEQFF. CDR3 sequence (DNA): TGTGCCAGCAGCTTAGTTCGAGGGGAGGCCAATGAGCAGTTCTTC.

Written as DNA, the CDR3 is TGTGCCAGTCAGGGGGCGCGGGGCACTGAAGCTTTCTTT. It is translated as CASQGARGTEAFF. The V call is TRBV7-8, the J call TRBJ1-1, with 8 nucleotides matching TRBD1. This CDR3 contains 13 residues. The V and J ends lost 9 bases and 4 bases, in that order; junction bases with no gene match: 7. Germline-derived CDR1 and CDR2 are SGHVS and FQNEAQ.

This clone came up once. The V gene is TRBV19, the J gene TRBJ1-2; tentatively, D is TRBD1 (5 bases). Per the germline V gene, CDR1 is LNHDA and CDR2 is SQIVND (reference sequence). V was shortened by 6 bases and J by 1 base, with 15 bases between the two germline ends. The length of the CDR3 is 15 residues. CDR3 amino acids: CASSPRMTVNYGYTF. The CDR3, as DNA: TGTGCCAGTAGCCCCAGAATGACAGTTAACTATGGCTACACCTTC.

The chain links TRBV11-2 to TRBJ2-7, with D perhaps given as TRBD1 or TRBD2 (6 bases each). The CDR3 covers 14 residues. Trimming pared 6 bases from V and 0 bases from J, leaving 12 bases between. CDR1 is SGHAT, CDR2 FQNNGV, per germline. The CDR3 sequence is CASSRRGSSYEQYF. Here the CDR3 DNA reads TGTGCCAGCAGTCGGAGGGGGAGCTCCTACGAGCAGTACTTC.

The chain carries TRBV25-1 and TRBJ2-7, with 7 positions matching TRBD2. Per the germline V gene, CDR1 is MGHDK and CDR2 is SYGVNS. After removal of 9 bases from V and 4 bases from J, the junction contained 9 bases not matched to a gene. The CDR3 extends over 13 amino acids. The CDR3 reads CASMAGAWYEQYF. CDR3 nucleotide sequence: TGTGCCAGTATGGCGGGAGCCTGGTACGAGCAGTACTTC.

The V call is TRBV5-1, the J call TRBJ2-2, with 7 nucleotides matching TRBD1. The CDR3 runs to 13 residues. V lost 8 bases to trimming and J lost 4 bases; unmatched junction nucleotides: 5. CDR1 is SGHRS, CDR2 YFSETQ, per germline. The CDR3 DNA reads as TGCGCCAGTTTACAGGGGTTCACCGGGGAGCTGTTTTTT. Protein: CASLQGFTGELFF.

A single count supports this clone. CDR3 residues: CAWSWVAGATDTQYF. In nucleotides, the CDR3 is TGTGCCTGGAGTTGGGTAGCGGGAGCTACAGATACGCAGTATTTT. This chain connects TRBV30 to TRBJ2-3; 9 bases line up with TRBD2. V trimming: 2 bases; J trimming: 3 bases; junction bases outside the gene matches: 6. The germline V gene encodes CDR1 GTSNPN and CDR2 SVGIG (reference sequence). CDR3 length equals 15 residues.